This section outlines one TCR beta chain sequence together with its context. Its target is unknown. Primers for the PCR totalled 60 Vbeta and 13 Jbeta. Profiling relied on immunoSEQ multiplex PCR, and the TCRdb table lists in-frame clones only, not all of them. The specimen's table records 45,000 to 70,000 clones. CDR3 size: 12 residues. CDR1 and CDR2 from the germline V gene are MNHEY and SVGAGI. V lost 0 bases, J lost 9 bases, and 6 bases lay in between. These data originate in a study of cytomegalovirus exposure and HLA in healthy donors. The study's findings and limits: HLA alleles showed associations with some 17,000 TCR beta sequences in a later analysis, at a 0.05 false discovery rate. Later analysis reportedly placed an Asian-associated ancestry cluster below the roughly 690-donor mean in N-insertions. Earlier results showed most TCR beta V segments being productive about 87% or about 30% of the time.

The material sequenced was PBMCs. The receptor was isolated from a woman younger than 45 in good health and CMV-seropositive. This rearrangement joins TRBV6-5 to TRBJ1-5; D is ambiguous. CDR3 residues: CASSYSAGPQHF. The CDR3 DNA follows: TGTGCCAGCAGTTACTCAGCTGGGCCCCAGCATTTT.